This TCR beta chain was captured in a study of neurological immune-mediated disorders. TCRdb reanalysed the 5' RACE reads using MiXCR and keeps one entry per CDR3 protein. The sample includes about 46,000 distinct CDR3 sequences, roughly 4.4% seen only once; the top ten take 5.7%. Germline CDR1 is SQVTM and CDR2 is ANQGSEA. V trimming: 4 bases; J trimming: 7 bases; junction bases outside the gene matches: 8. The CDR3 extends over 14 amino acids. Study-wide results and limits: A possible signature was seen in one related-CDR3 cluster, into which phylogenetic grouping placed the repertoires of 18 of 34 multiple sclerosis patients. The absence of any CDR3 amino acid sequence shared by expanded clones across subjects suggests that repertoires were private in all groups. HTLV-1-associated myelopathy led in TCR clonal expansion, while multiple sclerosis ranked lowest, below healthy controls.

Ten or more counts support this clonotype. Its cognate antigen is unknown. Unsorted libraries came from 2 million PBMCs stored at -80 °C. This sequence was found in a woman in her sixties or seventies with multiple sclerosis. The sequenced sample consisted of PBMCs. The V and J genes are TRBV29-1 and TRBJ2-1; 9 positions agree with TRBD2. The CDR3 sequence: CSVGEREAGNEQFF. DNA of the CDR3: TGCAGCGTTGGCGAGCGGGAGGCAGGGAATGAGCAGTTCTTC.